This TCR beta chain emerged from a study of T cell changes during pregnancy in multiple sclerosis. CDR3 length: 11 amino acids. CDR1 and CDR2 from the germline V gene are SGHRS and YFSETQ. V dropped 2 bases and J dropped 7 bases, with 3 bases sitting between them. Profiling relied on immunoSEQ multiplex PCR, and the TCRdb table lists in-frame clones only, not all of them. This sample carries around 22,000 clones, approximately 90% of them seen once, and the ten largest clones take about 0.6%. This clonotype was sampled from a female donor in good health, enrolled as a control in a pregnancy study. The chain is built from TRBV5-1 and TRBJ2-2, with D unresolved. The material sequenced was CD4+ T cells from peripheral blood mononuclear cells, taken after pregnancy. The chain's CDR3 is CASSFSGELFF. The CDR3 DNA sequence: TGCGCCAGCAGCTTTAGCGGGGAGCTGTTTTTT.